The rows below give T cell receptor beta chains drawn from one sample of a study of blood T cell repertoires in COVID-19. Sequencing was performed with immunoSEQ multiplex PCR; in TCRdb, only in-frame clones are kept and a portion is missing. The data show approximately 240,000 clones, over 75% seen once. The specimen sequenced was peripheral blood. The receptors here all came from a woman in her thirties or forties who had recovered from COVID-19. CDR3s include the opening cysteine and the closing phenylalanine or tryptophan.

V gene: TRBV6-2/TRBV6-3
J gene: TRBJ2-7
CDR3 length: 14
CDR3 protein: CASSGPGGTYEQYF

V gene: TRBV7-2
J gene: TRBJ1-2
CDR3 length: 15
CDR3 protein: CASSSTSQGVGGYTF

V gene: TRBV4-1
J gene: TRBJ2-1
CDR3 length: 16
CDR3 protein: CASRKGSGLAGHEQFF

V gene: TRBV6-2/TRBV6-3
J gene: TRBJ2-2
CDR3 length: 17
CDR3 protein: CASSYSFVSGGAGELFF

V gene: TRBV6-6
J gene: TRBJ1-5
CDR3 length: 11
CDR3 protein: CASSYHGPQHF

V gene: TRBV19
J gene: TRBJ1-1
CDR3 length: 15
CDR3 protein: CASSSPGQRRTEAFF

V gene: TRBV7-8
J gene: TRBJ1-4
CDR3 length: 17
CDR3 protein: CASSDRPGDYAREKLFF

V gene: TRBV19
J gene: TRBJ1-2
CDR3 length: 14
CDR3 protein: CASSIGTGLGGYTF

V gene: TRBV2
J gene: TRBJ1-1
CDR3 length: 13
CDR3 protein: CASRTGGVSEAFF

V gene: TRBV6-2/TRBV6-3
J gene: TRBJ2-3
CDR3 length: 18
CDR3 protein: CASSYQSGRQTYTDTQYF

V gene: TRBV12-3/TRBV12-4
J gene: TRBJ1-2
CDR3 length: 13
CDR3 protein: CASSLATEYGYTF

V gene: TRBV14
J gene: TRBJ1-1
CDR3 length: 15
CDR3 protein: CASSPYRGTTTEAFF

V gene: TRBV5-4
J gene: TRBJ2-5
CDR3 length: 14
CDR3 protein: CASSEEWAQETQYF

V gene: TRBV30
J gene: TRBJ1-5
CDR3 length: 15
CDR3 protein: CAWSVIGGSNQPQHF

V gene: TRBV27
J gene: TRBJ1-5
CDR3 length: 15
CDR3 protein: CASSHAGAVSQPQHF

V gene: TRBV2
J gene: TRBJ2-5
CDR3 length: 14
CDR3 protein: CASSEAETQETQYF

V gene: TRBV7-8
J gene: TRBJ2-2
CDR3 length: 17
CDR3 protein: CASSPAPGTLNTGELFF

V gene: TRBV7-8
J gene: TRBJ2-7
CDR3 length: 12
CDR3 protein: CASSDGTYEQYF

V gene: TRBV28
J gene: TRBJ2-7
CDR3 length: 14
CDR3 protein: CASRRDRVRYEQYF

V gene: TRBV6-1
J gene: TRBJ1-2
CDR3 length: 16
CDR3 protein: CASSEATLGQDYGYTF

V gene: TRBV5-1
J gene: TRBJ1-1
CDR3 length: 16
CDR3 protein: CASSLGLGRGNTEAFF

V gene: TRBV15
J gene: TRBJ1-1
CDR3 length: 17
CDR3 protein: CATSSGGAGEGQTEAFF

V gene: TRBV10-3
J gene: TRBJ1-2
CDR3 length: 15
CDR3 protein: CAISEGQNYNYGYTF

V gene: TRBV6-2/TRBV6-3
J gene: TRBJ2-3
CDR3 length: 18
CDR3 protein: CASSYSIPGQGNPDTQYF

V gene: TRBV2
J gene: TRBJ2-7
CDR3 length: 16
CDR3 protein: CASSYFPQTGQSEQYF

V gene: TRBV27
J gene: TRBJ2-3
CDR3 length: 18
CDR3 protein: CASSKKGLAGGPTDTQYF

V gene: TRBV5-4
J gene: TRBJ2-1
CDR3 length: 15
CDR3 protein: CASSRDRGTYNEQFF

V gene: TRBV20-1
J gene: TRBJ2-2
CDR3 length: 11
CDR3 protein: CSADITGELFF

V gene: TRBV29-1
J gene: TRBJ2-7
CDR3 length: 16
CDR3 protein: CSVEGTPGTSGYEQYF

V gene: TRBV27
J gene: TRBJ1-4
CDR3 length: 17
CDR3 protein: CASRPEGWVRGKEKLFF

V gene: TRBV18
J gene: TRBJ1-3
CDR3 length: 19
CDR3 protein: CASSPGGGNFRGSGNTIYF

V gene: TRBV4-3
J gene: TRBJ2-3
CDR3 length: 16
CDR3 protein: CASSQSASGRADTQYF

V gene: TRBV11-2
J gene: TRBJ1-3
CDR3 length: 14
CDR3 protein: CASSFRDIGNTIYF

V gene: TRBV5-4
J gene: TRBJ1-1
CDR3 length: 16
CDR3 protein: CASSSKTGNPNTEAFF

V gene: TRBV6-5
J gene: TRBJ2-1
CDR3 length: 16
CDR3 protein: CASSSLAGGRGNEQFF

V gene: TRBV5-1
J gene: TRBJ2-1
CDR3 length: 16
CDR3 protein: CASSLLERVTYNEQFF

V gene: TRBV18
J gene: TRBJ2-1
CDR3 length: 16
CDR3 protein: CASSSGQGLQDNEQFF

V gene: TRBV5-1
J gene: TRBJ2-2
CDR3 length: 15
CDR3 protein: CASSLDRGSPGELFF

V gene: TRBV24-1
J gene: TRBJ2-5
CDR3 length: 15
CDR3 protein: CATSDLTGAGETQYF

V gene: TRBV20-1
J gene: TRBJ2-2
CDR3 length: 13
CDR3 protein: CSASRSSGGELFF

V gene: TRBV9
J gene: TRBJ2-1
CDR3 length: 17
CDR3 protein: CASTKSGGERSYNEQFF

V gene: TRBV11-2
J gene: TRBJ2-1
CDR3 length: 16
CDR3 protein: CASSPRIRVGDNEQFF

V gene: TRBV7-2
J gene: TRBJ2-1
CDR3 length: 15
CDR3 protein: CASSPGLAGNNEQFF

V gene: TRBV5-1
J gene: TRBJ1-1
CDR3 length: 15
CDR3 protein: CASSAYGQGGTEAFF

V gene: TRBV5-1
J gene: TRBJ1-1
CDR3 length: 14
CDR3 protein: CASSWDSLNTEAFF

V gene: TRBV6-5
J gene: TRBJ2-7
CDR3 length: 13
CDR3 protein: CASRALLSGEQYF

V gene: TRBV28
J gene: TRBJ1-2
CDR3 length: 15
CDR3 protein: CASGPLGTGRWGYTF

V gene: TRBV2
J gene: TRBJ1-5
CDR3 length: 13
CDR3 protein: CASSAVGYQPQHF

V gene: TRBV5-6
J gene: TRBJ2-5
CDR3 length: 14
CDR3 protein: CASSIGQGRETQYF

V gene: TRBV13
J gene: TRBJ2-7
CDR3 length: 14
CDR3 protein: CASSLFGRSYEQYF

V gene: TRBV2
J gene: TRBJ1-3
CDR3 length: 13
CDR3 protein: CASVRGSGNTIYF